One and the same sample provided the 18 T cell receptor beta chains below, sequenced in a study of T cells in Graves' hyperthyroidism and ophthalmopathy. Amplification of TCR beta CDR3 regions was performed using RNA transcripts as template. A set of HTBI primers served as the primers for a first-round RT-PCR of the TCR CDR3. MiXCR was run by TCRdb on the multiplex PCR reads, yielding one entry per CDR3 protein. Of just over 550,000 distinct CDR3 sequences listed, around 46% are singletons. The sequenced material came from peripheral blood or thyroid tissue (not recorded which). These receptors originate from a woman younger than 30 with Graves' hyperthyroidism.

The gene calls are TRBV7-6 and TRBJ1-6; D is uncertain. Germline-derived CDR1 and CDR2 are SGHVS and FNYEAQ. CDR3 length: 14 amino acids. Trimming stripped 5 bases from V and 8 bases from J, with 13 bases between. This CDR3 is CASSRGNWDSPLHF. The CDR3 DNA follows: TGTGCCAGCAGCCGCGGGAATTGGGATTCACCCCTCCACTTT.

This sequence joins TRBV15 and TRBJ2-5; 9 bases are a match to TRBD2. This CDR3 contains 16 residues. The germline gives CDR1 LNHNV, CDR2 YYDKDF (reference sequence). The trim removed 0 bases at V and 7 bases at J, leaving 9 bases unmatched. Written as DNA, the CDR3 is TGTGCCACCAGCAGAGATACTAGCGGGCTGTTTCTGACCCAGTACTTC. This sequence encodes CATSRDTSGLFLTQYF.

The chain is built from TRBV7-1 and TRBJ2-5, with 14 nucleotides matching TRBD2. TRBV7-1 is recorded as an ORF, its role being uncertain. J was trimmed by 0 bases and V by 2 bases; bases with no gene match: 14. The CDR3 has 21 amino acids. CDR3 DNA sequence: TGTGCCAGCAGCTCACAGGGACTAGCGGGAGACCACCGATATTACCAAGAGACCCAGTACTTC. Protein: CASSSQGLAGDHRYYQETQYF.

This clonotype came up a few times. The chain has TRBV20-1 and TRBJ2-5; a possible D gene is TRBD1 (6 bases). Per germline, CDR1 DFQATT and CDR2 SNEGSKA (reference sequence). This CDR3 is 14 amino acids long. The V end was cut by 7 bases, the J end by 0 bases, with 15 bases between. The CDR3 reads CSVKRTEHQETQYF. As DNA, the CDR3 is TGCAGTGTGAAGAGGACAGAGCACCAAGAGACCCAGTACTTC.

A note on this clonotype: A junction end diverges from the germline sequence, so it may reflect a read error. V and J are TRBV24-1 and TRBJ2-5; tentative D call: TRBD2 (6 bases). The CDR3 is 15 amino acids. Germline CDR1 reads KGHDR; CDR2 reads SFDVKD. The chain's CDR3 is CATSVLRGTQEIQYF. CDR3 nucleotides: TGTGCCACCAGTGTGTTACGGGGGACTCAAGAGATCCAGTACTTC.

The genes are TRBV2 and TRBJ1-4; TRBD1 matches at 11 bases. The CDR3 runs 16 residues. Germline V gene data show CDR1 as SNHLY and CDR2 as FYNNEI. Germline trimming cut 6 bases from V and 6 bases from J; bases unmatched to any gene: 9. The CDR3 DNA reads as TGTGCCAGCAGGCGCACCGGGACAGGGGGAGATGAAAAACTGTTTTTT. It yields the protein CASRRTGTGGDEKLFF.

CDR3: CSVADGWRDQPQYF. Here the CDR3 DNA reads TGCAGCGTCGCCGATGGGTGGCGGGATCAGCCCCAGTACTTC. The chain has TRBV29-1 and TRBJ2-5; a possible D gene is TRBD2 (6 bases). The CDR3 extends over 14 amino acids. The V and J ends lost 6 bases and 9 bases respectively, with 23 bases between them. Germline values: CDR1 SQVTM, CDR2 ANQGSEA.

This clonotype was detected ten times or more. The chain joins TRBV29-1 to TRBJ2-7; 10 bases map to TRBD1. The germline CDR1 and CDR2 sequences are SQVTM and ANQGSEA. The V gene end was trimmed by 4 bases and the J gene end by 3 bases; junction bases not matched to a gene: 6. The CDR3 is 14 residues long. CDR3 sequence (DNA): TGCAGCGTTGCGGGGAGGACAGGGGGCTACGAGCAGTACTTC. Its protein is CSVAGRTGGYEQYF.

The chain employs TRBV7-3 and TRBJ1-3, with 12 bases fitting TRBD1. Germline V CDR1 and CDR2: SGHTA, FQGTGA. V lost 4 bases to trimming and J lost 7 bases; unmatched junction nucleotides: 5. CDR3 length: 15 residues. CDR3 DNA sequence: TGTGCCAGCAGCTCTGGGACAGGGGGCGTCAACACCATATATTTT. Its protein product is CASSSGTGGVNTIYF.

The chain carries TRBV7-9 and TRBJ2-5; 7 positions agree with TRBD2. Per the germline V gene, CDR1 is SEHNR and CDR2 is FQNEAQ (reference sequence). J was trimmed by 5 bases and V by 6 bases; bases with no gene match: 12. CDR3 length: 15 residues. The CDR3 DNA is TGTGCCAGCAGTCACTGGGAGGGCTCGAGTGAGACCCAGTACTTC. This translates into CASSHWEGSSETQYF.

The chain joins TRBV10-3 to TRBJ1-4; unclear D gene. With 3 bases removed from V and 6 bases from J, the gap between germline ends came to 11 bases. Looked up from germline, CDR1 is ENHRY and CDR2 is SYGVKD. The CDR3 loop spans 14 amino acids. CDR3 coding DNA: TGTGCCATCAGTGACCCGATCACTGATGAAAAACTGTTTTTT. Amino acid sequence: CAISDPITDEKLFF.

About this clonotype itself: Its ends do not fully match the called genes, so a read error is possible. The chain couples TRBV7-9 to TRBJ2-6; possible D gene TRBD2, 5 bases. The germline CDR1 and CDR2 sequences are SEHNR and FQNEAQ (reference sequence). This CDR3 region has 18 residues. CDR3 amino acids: CASSQPAERVSGANVLTF. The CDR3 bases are TGCGCCAGCAGCCAACCAGCGGAGCGAGTATCCGGGGCCAACGTCCTGACTTTC. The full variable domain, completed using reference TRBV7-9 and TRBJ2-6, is DTGVSQNPRHKITKRGQNVTFRCDPISEHNRLYWYRQTLGQGPEFLTYFQNEAQLEKSRLLSDRFSAERPKGSFSTLEIQRTEQGDSAMYLCASSQPAERVSGANVLTFGAGSRLTVL.

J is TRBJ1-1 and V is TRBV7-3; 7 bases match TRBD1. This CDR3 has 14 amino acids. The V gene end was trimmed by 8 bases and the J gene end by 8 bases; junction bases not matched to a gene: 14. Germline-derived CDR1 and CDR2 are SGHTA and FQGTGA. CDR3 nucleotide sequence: TGTGCCAGCCAGCGACATGACAGGGCACTAGAAGCTTTCTTT. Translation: CASQRHDRALEAFF.

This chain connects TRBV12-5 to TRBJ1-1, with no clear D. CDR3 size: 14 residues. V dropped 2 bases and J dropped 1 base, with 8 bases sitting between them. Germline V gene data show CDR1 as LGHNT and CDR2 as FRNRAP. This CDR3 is CASGLQGGNTEAFF. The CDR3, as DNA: TGTGCTAGTGGTTTGCAAGGAGGGAACACTGAAGCTTTCTTT.

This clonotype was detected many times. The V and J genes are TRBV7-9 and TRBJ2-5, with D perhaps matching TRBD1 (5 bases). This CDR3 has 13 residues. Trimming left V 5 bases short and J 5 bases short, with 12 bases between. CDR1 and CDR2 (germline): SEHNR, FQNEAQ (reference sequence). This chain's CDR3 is CASSLQGWETQYF. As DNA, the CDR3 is TGTGCCAGCAGCCTGCAGGGATGGGAGACCCAGTACTTC.

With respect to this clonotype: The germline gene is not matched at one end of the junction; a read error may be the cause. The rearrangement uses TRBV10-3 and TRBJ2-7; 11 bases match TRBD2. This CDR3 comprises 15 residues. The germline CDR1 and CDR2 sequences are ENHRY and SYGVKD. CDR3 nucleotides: TGTGCCAGCAGTCCGCGGACTAGCGGGTGGTACGAGCAGTACTTC. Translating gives CASSPRTSGWYEQYF.

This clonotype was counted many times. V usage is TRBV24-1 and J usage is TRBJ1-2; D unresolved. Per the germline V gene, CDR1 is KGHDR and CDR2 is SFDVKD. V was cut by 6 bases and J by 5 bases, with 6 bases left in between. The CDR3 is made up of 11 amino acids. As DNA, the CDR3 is TGTGCCACCAGTACAGCTTATGGCTACACCTTC. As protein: CATSTAYGYTF.

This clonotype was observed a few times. This CDR3 is CSARSGTGDEKLFF. CDR3 coding DNA: TGCAGTGCTAGGTCCGGGACAGGGGACGAAAAACTGTTTTTT. This sequence joins TRBV20-1 and TRBJ1-4; TRBD1 aligns across 10 bases. Germline CDR1 is DFQATT and CDR2 is SNEGSKA (reference sequence). The CDR3 length is 14 residues. The trim removed 3 bases at V and 8 bases at J, leaving 6 bases unmatched.